The T cell receptor (beta chain) described here comes from a study of blood T cells in healthy people across ages. Study-level results: With naive T cell percentage, TCR beta diversity showed a strong correlation.

Then a second PCR, running roughly 6 to 11 cycles, was carried out with a sample-barcoded 5' primer and a J-beta primer mix. Researchers report that each sample yielded at least 2.5 million CDR3-containing paired-end reads. In TCRdb, the 5' RACE reads were re-called with MiXCR into one record per CDR3 protein. The table records fewer than 1.5 million distinct CDR3 sequences, approximately 40% of them present only once. A remark on this clonotype: The antigen remains undetermined.

This CDR3 has 16 residues. V was pared by 4 bases and J by 0 bases, with 6 bases of the junction left unmatched. Looked up from germline, CDR1 is MNHEY and CDR2 is SMNVEV (reference sequence). Sequencing was performed on blood. The source of this sequence is a woman between 18 and 29 years old in good health. The gene calls are TRBV27 and TRBJ1-3; 7 bases map to TRBD1. The CDR3 is CASSSAGGGSGNTIYF. The CDR3 region has the DNA TGTGCCAGCAGTTCTGCAGGGGGAGGCTCTGGAAACACCATATATTTT.